This entry features one T cell receptor (beta chain) sequence. Its specific antigen is unknown. No much larger clonotype is one base removed from it; base qualities were not supplied. This specimen comes from a study of cytomegalovirus exposure and HLA in healthy donors (dated by TCRdb to between 2016 and 2019). With regard to the full study: According to an earlier analysis of a few hundred of the donors, 150 million to 200 million T cells yielded 90 million to 130 million unique TCR beta sequences and around 300 Gb of sequence data. The aim of the study was to test whether cataloging public T cell receptors could identify signatures of past pathogen exposure. About 5 DR-DQ haplotypes were handled as single units for association and clustering, since linkage in the cohort was strong. Rather than drawing on any new phenotypic data, the later analysis identified candidate immune exposures from TCR beta sequences and the way those sequences occurred across donors. HLA typing covered class I and class II loci at four-digit resolution. Among the roughly 390 genotyped donors, approximately 76% belonged to the genetic ancestry cluster associated with self-reported Caucasian donors. Among over 350 genotyped donors of the cohort, an average of 235,054 unique TCR beta nucleotide sequences were sequenced per donor, roughly 20% of them non-productive. Along with the roughly 670-subject first cohort, a separate validation cohort of over a hundred different subjects was used. Every discovery cohort repertoire had been produced on one sequencing platform. In a later analysis, previously published TCR beta repertoires from 600 to 850 donors were re-analyzed and high-resolution HLA genotyping was added so that TCR occurrence patterns could be studied. To decide whether each TCR beta V gene segment behaved as functional or pseudogenic, an earlier analysis of 587 of the donors relied on high-throughput TCR beta sequencing. Donor age, sex, ethnicity and CMV serostatus were collected together with the repertoire data. The number of typed donors differed by locus: about 620-640 for A, B, C, DRB1 and DQB1; approximately 530 for DQA1; approximately 600 for DPA1; and about 450 for DPB1. In a later genetic analysis, genome-wide SNP genotypes for about 65% of the roughly 700 donors were used, and that subset was treated as a discovery cohort. The study profiled the T cell repertoires of about 720 subjects by immunosequencing and related them to cytomegalovirus serostatus. Around 330 gigabases of sequencing data and 75 million to 85 million unique TCR sequences made up an early release that covered some 640 HLA-typed donors. High-throughput TCR immunosequencing, statistical association of individual TCRs with disease status, and machine learning were combined to predict cytomegalovirus infection status.

Libraries were built with the immunoSEQ multiplex PCR assay. For the multiplex PCR, a mixture combining 60 forward primers for TCR Vbeta segments and 13 reverse primers for TCR Jbeta segments was used. The CDR3 region of rearranged TCR beta genes was amplified from genomic DNA by a multiplex PCR assay. Amplified TCR beta libraries were sequenced as 87-base-pair reads on the Illumina HiSeq System. In the original analysis: In a later analysis, some 80 million unique TCR beta chains were counted across the 500 to 850 repertoires, and roughly 10 million of these chains were shared by at least two donors. A nearest-neighbor algorithm error-corrected the raw reads and collapsed the reads into unique sequences, merging closely related sequences to remove PCR and sequencing errors. Alignment of CDR3 sequences to IMGT reference sequences was used to assign V, D and J gene segments. For a sequence to be retained, a match of at least six nucleotides was required to both a V gene segment and a J gene segment. A rearrangement counted as productive if the CDR3 had no stop codons and remained in frame with V and J, and every other rearrangement counted as non-productive. CDR3 was defined by IMGT convention, running from the second conserved V-encoded cysteine to the conserved J-encoded phenylalanine. The earlier analysis of more than 450 of the donors excluded sequences that lacked an unambiguous match to a single V gene segment. An earlier analysis of fewer than 750 of the donors called V segments functional above 56.7% productive rearrangements and segregating when the between-donor standard deviation exceeded 5%. A statistical classification framework was built for diagnosing cytomegalovirus status from the catalog of TCR beta chain sequences. V and J gene assignment, in a later analysis, came from comparing TCR nucleotide sequences with IMGT/GENE-DB human TR gene sequences. Using the TCRdist pipeline, a later analysis assigned CDR3 sequences along with most-parsimonious VDJ recombination scenarios. In a later analysis, every TCR beta chain was defined by the combination of its CDR3 amino acid sequence and its V-gene family, and reads without a unique V-gene family were dropped. In a later analysis, 450 to 600 highly shared, low-generation-probability nucleotide sequences were removed to address suspected cross-contamination and a sequencing artifact. For each public chain, a later analysis derived a clonal expansion index from normalized ranks of inferred template counts within each repertoire. Generation probabilities in a later analysis came from a VDJ recombination model fitted to out-of-frame rearrangements, and those results were checked against IGoR. In a later analysis, TCR-TCR, TCR-HLA and TCR-CMV co-occurrence was scored with hypergeometric tests, and a repertoire-size bias correction was applied to TCR pairs. In a later analysis, false discovery rates were estimated by permuting HLA or CMV assignments 20 times. A later analysis grouped co-occurring TCRs with DBSCAN, adding TCRdist sequence similarity when clustering within HLA-allele-positive subsets. Repertoires with fewer than 30,000 or more than 120,000 public chains were left out of co-occurrence clustering, as were four to six repertoires with anomalous nucleotide sharing. TCRdb obtained this table from immuneACCESS and retained in-frame rearrangements with V and J assigned. These tables miss some clones; where compared with another copy, unresolved V genes account for less than half of the shortfall, and the remainder is unexplained. The V and J calls and the clone size are those of that table, but D and trimming were determined from the DNA. Present in this sample are 130,000 to 150,000 clones, roughly 80% of which were seen just once. Together, the top ten hold 2.5% to 3.5% of the sample.

The cohort consisted of some 730 healthy bone marrow donors. At the time of sampling, all cohort members were nominally healthy, though unrecorded immune exposures were likely present. The donor was CMV seropositive and belonged to the group of 270 or so seropositive cohort members. A peripheral blood sample was collected from each donor, and TCR beta sequencing was performed on peripheral blood mononuclear cells. The Qiagen DNeasy Blood Extraction Kit was used to extract genomic DNA from the blood cell samples. What the work shows at the level of the full study, not this receptor alone: In a later genetic analysis, fewer N-insertions in productive TCRs were reported among donors in an Asian-associated ancestry cluster than the roughly 670-donor mean. While some public TCRs were present in many individuals, most TCR sequences turned up only very rarely across donors. Correlated functional status among segregating V segments might be attributable to linkage disequilibrium, but an unknown experimental factor could not be ruled out. The study listed 150 to 200 TCR beta chains as associated with cytomegalovirus. A further reported finding was that TCR beta sequences accurately predicted the HLA-A and HLA-B alleles for most subjects in the first cohort. According to a later analysis, most CMV-associated TCR beta chains appeared to be HLA-restricted, and the HLA associations seemed to be driven largely by CMV exposure. In a later analysis, TCR association rates were found to vary across HLA loci, with the most associated TCRs seen for DRB1 alleles and the fewest for HLA-C alleles. A later genetic analysis associated a missense DCLRE1C variant with V-gene and J-gene trimming of TCR beta chains, and an independent cohort replicated the association. The cohort was sequenced for TCR beta chains only, and without alpha or paired-chain data the features that could be detected were limited. Cytomegalovirus status was reported to be diagnosed by the classifier with high specificity and sensitivity in both the original and validation cohorts. A later analysis found that HLA-associated TCR beta chains were more clonally expanded and had lower generation probabilities than equally common non-associated chains. Roughly uniform sequencing depth across donors was assumed in presence/absence analyses, although this assumption may not hold. In vitro tests confirmed that a few of the cytomegalovirus-associated TCR beta chains recognize cytomegalovirus antigens. The authors suggested that the approach could potentially be extended to other disease states and immunological phenotypes. When HLA alleles, especially DR and DQ, strongly co-occurred, TCR associations were difficult to assign to individual alleles. In an earlier analysis of some 540 of the donors, most TCR beta V segments appeared in productive rearrangements about 87% or about 30% of the time, broadly matching IMGT annotations. Some IMGT-functional V segments, including TRBV6-2 and TRBV6-3, could not be distinguished by the 87-base-pair reads and were therefore excluded. Because counts were too low, roughly 17 rarely observed V segments, including chromosome 9 orphons, were left out of the earlier analysis of about 500 of the donors. Several of the top co-occurrence clusters appeared to be linked to parvovirus B19, influenza, CMV and Epstein-Barr virus, according to a later analysis. Specific HLA alleles were associated with 16,951 TCR beta sequences at a false discovery rate of 0.05 in a later analysis. CMV serostatus was the only immune exposure information available for the cohort. HLA typing was unavailable for some donors at each locus, so association tests used only the typed subset. A cluster of highly shared sequence variants was judged likely to be a technical artifact of the sequencing pipeline.

The V and J ends are trimmed by 7 bases and 0 bases, leaving 9 bases between them. CDR1 and CDR2, looked up from the germline V gene, are SNHLY and FYNNEI. The CDR3, cysteine through phenylalanine, is 13 amino acids long. This entry keeps only the CDR3 DNA: 39 bases, framed from base 1. Recombination joined TRBV2 with TRBJ1-1; the D gene identity is not certain. The source material was PBMCs. The source is a middle-aged man in good health and CMV-seropositive. This receptor carries the CDR3 CASTEEMNTEAFF. In nucleotide form, the sequence is TGTGCCAGCACGGAGGAAATGAACACTGAAGCTTTCTTT.